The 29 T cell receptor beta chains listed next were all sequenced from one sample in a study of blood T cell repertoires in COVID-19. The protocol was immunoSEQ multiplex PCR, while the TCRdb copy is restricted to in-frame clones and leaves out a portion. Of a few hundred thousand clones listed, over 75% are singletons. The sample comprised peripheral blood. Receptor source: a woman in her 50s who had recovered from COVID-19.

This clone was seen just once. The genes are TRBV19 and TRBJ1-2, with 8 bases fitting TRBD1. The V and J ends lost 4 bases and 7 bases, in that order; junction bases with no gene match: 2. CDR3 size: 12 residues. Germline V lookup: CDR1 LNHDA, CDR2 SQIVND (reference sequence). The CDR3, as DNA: TGTGCCAGTAGTACCGACAGGGGTGGCTACACCTTC. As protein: CASSTDRGGYTF.

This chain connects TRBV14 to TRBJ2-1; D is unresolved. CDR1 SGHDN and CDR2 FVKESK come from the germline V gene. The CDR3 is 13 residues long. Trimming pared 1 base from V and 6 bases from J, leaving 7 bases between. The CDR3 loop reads CASSQVLANEQFF. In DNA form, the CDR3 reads TGTGCCAGCAGCCAAGTTTTGGCCAATGAGCAGTTCTTC.

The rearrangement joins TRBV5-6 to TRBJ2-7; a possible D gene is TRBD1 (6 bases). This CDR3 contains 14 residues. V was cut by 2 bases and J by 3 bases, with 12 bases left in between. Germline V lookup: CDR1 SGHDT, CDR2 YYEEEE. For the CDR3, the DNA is TGTGCCAGCAGCTTTGTAGGGACAAACTACGAGCAGTACTTC. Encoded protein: CASSFVGTNYEQYF.

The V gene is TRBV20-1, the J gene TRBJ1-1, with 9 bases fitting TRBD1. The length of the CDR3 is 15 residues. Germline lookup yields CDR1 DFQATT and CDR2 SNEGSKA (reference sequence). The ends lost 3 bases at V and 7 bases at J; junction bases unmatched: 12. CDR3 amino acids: CSASLTGGPSGEAFF. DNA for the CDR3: TGCAGTGCTAGTTTAACAGGGGGCCCCTCTGGTGAAGCTTTCTTT.

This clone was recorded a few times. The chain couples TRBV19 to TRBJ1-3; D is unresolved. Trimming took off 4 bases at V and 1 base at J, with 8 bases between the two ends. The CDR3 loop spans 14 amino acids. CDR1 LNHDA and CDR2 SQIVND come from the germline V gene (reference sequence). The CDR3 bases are TGTGCCAGTAGTAGGAGAGGATCTGGAAACACCATATATTTT. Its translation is CASSRRGSGNTIYF.

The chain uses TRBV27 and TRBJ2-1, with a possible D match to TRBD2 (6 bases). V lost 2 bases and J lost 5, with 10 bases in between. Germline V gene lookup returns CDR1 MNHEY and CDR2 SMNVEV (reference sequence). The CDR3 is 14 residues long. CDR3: CASSLGGINNEQFF. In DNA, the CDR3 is TGTGCCAGCAGTTTAGGCGGGATAAACAATGAGCAGTTCTTC.

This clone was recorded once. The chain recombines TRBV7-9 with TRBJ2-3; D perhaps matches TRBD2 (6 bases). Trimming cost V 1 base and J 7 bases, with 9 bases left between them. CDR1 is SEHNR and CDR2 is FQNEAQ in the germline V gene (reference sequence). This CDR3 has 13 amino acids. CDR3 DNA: TGTGCCAGCAGCTTAGGGGGGGAGAATACGCAGTATTTT. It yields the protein CASSLGGENTQYF.

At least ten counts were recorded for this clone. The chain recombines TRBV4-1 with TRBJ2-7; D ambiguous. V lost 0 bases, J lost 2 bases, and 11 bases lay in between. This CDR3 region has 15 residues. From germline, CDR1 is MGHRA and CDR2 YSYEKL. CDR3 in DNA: TGCGCCAGCAGCCAAGATCCGACTCTAACCTACGAGCAGTACTTC. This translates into CASSQDPTLTYEQYF.

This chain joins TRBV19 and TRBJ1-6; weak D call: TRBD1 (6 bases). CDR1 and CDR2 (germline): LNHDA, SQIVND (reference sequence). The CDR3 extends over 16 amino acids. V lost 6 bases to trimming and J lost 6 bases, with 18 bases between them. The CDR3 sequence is CASRTFPGQTNSPLHF. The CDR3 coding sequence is TGTGCCAGTAGGACGTTTCCGGGACAAACTAATTCACCCCTCCACTTT.

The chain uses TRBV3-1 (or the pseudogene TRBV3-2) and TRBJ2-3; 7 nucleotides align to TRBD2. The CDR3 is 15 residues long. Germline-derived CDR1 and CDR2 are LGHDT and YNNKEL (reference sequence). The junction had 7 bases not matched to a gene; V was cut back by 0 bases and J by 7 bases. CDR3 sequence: CASSQEVRERNTQYF. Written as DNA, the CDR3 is TGTGCCAGCAGCCAAGAGGTGCGGGAGCGGAATACGCAGTATTTT.

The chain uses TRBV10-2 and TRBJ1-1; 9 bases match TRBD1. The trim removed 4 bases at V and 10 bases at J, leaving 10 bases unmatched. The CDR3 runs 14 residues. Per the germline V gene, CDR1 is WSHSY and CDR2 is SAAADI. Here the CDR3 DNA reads TGCGCCAGCAGTGTACTGGGACAGGGAGAGGGAGCTTTCTTT. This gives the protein CASSVLGQGEGAFF.

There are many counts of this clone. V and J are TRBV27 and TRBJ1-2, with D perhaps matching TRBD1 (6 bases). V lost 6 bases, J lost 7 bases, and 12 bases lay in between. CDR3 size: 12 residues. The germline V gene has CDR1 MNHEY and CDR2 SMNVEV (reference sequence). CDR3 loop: CASSTGTRGYTF. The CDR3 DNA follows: TGTGCCAGCAGCACAGGGACGCGTGGCTACACCTTC.

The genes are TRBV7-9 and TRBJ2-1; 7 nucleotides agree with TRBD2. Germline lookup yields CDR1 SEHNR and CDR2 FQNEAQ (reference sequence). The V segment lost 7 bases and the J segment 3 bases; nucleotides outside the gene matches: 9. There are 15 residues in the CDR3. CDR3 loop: CASTIYERGYNEQFF. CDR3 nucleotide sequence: TGTGCCAGCACCATTTACGAGCGGGGCTACAATGAGCAGTTCTTC.

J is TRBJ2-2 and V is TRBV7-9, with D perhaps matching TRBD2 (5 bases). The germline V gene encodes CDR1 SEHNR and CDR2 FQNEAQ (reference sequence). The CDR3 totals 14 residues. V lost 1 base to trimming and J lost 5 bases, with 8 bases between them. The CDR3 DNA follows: TGTGCCAGCAGCTTAGACACTAGGACCGGGGAGCTGTTTTTT. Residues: CASSLDTRTGELFF.

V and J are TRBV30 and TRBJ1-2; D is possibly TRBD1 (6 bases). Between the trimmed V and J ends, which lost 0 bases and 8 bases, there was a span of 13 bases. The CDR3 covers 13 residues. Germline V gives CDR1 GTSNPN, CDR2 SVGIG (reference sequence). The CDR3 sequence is CAWSVLEGVGYTF. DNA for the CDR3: TGTGCCTGGAGTGTACTCGAGGGGGTCGGCTACACCTTC.

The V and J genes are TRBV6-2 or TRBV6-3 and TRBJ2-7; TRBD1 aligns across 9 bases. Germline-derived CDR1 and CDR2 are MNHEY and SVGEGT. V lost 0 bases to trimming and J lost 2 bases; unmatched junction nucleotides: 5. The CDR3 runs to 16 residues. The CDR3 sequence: CASSYSEDRGAYEQYF. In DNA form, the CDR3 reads TGTGCCAGCAGTTACTCGGAGGACAGGGGTGCCTACGAGCAGTACTTC.

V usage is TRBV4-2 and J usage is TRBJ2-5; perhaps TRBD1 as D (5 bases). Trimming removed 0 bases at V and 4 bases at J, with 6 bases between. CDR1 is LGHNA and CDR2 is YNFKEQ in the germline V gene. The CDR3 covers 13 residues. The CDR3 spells CASSQDQGETQYF. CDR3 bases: TGTGCCAGCAGCCAAGATCAGGGAGAGACCCAGTACTTC.

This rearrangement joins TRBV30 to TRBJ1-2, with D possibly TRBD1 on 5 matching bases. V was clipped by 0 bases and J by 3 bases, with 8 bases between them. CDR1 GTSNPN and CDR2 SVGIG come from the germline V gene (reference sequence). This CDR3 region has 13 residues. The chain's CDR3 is CAWSVVGDYGYTF. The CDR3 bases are TGTGCCTGGAGTGTTGTAGGGGACTATGGCTACACCTTC.

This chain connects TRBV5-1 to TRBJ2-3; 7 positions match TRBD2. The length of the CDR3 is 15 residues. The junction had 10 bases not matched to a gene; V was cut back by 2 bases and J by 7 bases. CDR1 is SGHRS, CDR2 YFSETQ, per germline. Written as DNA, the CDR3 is TGCGCCAGCAGCTTTAACGCGGGAGATGGGAATACGCAGTATTTT. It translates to CASSFNAGDGNTQYF. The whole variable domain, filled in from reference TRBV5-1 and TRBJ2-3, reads KAGVTQTPRYLIKTRGQQVTLSCSPISGHRSVSWYQQTPGQGLQFLFEYFSETQRNKGNFPGRFSGRQFSNSRSEMNVSTLELGDSALYLCASSFNAGDGNTQYFGPGTRLTVL.

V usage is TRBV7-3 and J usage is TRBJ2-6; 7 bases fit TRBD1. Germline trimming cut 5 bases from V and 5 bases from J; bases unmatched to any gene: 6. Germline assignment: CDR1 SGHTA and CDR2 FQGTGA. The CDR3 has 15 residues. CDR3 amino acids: CASSPARGWANVLTF. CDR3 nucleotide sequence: TGTGCCAGCAGCCCCGCCAGGGGGTGGGCCAACGTCCTGACTTTC.

CDR3 loop: CASQQGTGNTIYF. The CDR3 DNA is TGTGCCAGCCAACAGGGTACTGGAAACACCATATATTTT. The chain combines TRBV18 with TRBJ1-3; TRBD1 is a possible D gene (6 bases). Germline CDR1 is KGHSH and CDR2 is LQKENI. V was cut by 8 bases and J by 2 bases, with 10 bases left in between. The CDR3 is made up of 13 amino acids.

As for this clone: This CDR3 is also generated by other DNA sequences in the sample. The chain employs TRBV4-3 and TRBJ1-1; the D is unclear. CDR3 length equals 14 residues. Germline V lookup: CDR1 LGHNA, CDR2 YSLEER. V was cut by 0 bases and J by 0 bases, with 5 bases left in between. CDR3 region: CASSQERLNTEAFF. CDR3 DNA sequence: TGCGCCAGCAGCCAAGAGCGATTGAACACTGAAGCTTTCTTT.

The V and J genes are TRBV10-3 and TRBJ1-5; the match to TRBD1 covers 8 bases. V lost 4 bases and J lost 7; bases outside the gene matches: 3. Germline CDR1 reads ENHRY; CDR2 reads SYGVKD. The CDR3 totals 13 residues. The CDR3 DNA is TGTGCCATCAGTGCAGACAGGGGACAGCCCCAGCATTTT. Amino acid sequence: CAISADRGQPQHF.

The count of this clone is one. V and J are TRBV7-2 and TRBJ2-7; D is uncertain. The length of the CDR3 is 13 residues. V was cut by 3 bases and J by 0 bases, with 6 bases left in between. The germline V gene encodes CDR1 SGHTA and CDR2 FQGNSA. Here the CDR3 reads CASSFLASYEQYF. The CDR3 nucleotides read TGTGCCAGCAGCTTTTTGGCCTCCTACGAGCAGTACTTC.

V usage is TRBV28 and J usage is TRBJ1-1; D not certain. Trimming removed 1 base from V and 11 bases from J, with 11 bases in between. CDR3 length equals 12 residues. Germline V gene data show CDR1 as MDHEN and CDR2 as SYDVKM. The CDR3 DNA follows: TGTGCCAGCAGTTTATCGGGTCAAACGGCTTTCTTT. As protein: CASSLSGQTAFF.

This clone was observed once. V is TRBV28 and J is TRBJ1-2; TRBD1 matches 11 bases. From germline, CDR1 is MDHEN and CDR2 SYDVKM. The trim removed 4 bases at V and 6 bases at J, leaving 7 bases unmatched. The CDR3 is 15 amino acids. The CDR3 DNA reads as TGTGCCAGCAGTTCCGCATGGACAGGGGGCGATGGCTACACCTTC. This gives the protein CASSSAWTGGDGYTF.

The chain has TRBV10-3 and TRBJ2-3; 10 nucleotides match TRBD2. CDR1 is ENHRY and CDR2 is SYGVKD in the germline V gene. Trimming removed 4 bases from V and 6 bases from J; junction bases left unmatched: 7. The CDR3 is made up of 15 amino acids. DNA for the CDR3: TGTGCCATCAGTGGGACTAGCGGACCCCCCGATACGCAGTATTTT. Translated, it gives CAISGTSGPPDTQYF.

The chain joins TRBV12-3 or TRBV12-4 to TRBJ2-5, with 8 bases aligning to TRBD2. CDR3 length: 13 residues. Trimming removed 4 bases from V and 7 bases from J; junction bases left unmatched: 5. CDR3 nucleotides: TGTGCCAGCAGTTCAAGCGGGAGCGGGACCCAGTACTTC. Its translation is CASSSSGSGTQYF.

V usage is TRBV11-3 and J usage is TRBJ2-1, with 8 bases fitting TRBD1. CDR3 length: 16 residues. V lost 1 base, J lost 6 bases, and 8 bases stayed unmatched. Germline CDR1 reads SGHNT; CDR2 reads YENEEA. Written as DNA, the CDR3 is TGTGCCAGCAGCTTAGGCCAGGCAGGGGGCATCAATGAGCAGTTCTTC. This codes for CASSLGQAGGINEQFF.